This is a list of T cell receptor beta chains from one sample in a study of cytomegalovirus exposure and HLA in healthy donors. The assay was immunoSEQ multiplex PCR, and TCRdb's table has in-frame clones only and misses some. Of about 210,000 clones listed, around 80% were seen once; the top ten hold around 0.45%. Sequencing used PBMCs. These receptors were obtained from a boy between 5 and 17 years old in good health and CMV-seronegative. CDR3s include the opening cysteine and the closing phenylalanine or tryptophan. Fields, in order: D gene, V gene, clone size, J gene, CDR3 DNA, CDR3 protein. The D gene is left open where the match is weak. Expanded clones get a size class; other rows say once, few or many, or leave the size out.

.	TRBV5-4	once	TRBJ2-5	TGTGCCAGCAGCTTGCCCCGGGAGACCCAGTACTTC	CASSLPRETQYF
TRBD1	TRBV18	.	TRBJ1-5	TGTGCCAGCTCACAGGACAGGGGGAATCAGCCCCAGCATTTT	CASSQDRGNQPQHF
TRBD1	TRBV10-1	few	TRBJ2-2	TGCGCCAGCAGTTCCGGGACAGAGGCCGGGGAGCTGTTTTTT	CASSSGTEAGELFF
.	TRBV5-1	.	TRBJ2-6	TGCGCCACTGGCGGAAGCTCTGGGGCCAACGTCCTGACTTTC	CATGGSSGANVLTF
TRBD2	TRBV19	.	TRBJ2-1	TGTGCCAGTAGTACATTACGCCGACTAGCGGGGTCCAACAATGAGCAGTTCTTC	CASSTLRRLAGSNNEQFF
TRBD1	TRBV4-1	.	TRBJ1-2	TGCGCCAGCAGCCATCCCCCAAGGGGGCGGCACTATGGCTACACCTTC	CASSHPPRGRHYGYTF
TRBD1	TRBV6-1	.	TRBJ1-2	TGTGCCAGCAGGACAGGGAGGTATGGCTACACCTTC	CASRTGRYGYTF
TRBD1	TRBV7-2	.	TRBJ1-2	TGTGCCAGCAGCTTCCGGACAGGGGGGAGATATGGCTACACCTTC	CASSFRTGGRYGYTF
TRBD1	TRBV11-2	.	TRBJ1-1	TGTGCCAGCAGCTTAGTCTTCAGGGGGAAAGGACGCACTGAAGCTTTCTTT	CASSLVFRGKGRTEAFF
.	TRBV28	.	TRBJ1-2	TGTGCCAGCAGCCCTGCGACAGGAACCCTTGGCTACACCTTC	CASSPATGTLGYTF
.	TRBV30	.	TRBJ1-1	TGTGCCTGGTCAGTGAACACTGAAGCTTTCTTT	CAWSVNTEAFF
TRBD1	TRBV7-6	.	TRBJ1-1	TGTGCCAGCAGCTCTACAGGGGGTAGCACTGAAGCTTTCTTT	CASSSTGGSTEAFF
.	TRBV6-6	.	TRBJ1-5	TGTGCCAGCAGTCCCGCACAGATCAATCAGCCCCAGCATTTT	CASSPAQINQPQHF
.	TRBV19	.	TRBJ2-5	TGTGCCCCCTTGGGTTTTTCTGGGACTCTAAAGTCGTCGGAGACCCAGTACTTC	CAPLGFSGTLKSSETQYF
.	TRBV10-3	.	TRBJ1-1	TGTGCCATCAGTGGAAATACCGGCGGAACGAACACTGAAGCTTTCTTT	CAISGNTGGTNTEAFF
TRBD1	TRBV25-1	.	TRBJ2-7	TGTGCCAGCAGCATAGCGACAGGGGGCGCTGGGAGTAATTACGAGCAGTACTTC	CASSIATGGAGSNYEQYF
.	TRBV19	.	TRBJ2-7	TGTGCCAGTAGTACTGGCACCTCCTACGAGCAGTACTTC	CASSTGTSYEQYF
TRBD2	TRBV11-2	.	TRBJ2-7	TGTGCCAGCAGCCTATTAGCTAGCGGGCCGACCTACGAGCAGTACTTC	CASSLLASGPTYEQYF
.	TRBV7-6	.	TRBJ1-1	TGTGCCAGCAGCTTGAATGTTGCTGGCCCGATTACGAACACTGAAGCTTTCTTT	CASSLNVAGPITNTEAFF
TRBD2	TRBV12-5	few	TRBJ2-1	TGTGCTAGTGGCCCTATTGGACTAGCGGGGGGGTCCTACAATGAGCAGTTCTTC	CASGPIGLAGGSYNEQFF
TRBD1	TRBV7-9	.	TRBJ2-3	TGTGCCAGCAGCTCGGGACAGTTCCAAGATACGCAGTATTTT	CASSSGQFQDTQYF
.	TRBV9	.	TRBJ1-5	TGTGCCAGCAGCGTGGGACCGGGGGTAATTTCGCCCCAGCATTTT	CASSVGPGVISPQHF
TRBD2	TRBV6-1	.	TRBJ2-1	TGTGCCAGCAGTGAAGTTGGAGCGGGAGTCCCCAATGAGCAGTTCTTC	CASSEVGAGVPNEQFF
.	TRBV5-1	.	TRBJ1-5	TGCGCCAGCAGCTTGGCCGGGGGTGATAGCAATCAGCCCCAGCATTTT	CASSLAGGDSNQPQHF
TRBD2	TRBV5-1	.	TRBJ2-3	TGCGCCAGCAGCTTGGTGCCCGGGACTAGCGGGAGCACAGATACGCAGTATTTT	CASSLVPGTSGSTDTQYF
TRBD1	TRBV29-1	once	TRBJ2-7	TGCAGCGTCGTGACAGGGACCAGCTCCTACGAGCAGTACTTC	CSVVTGTSSYEQYF
.	TRBV7-9	.	TRBJ2-1	TGTGCCAGCAGTCTTATGGGCCCCTACAATGAGCAGTTCTTC	CASSLMGPYNEQFF
TRBD1	TRBV5-1	.	TRBJ1-4	TGCGCCAGCAGCAGGGGGCCGTCAACTAATGAAAAACTGTTTTTT	CASSRGPSTNEKLFF
.	TRBV11-3	.	TRBJ2-2	TGTGCCAGCAGTATGAACACCGGGGAGCTGTTTTTT	CASSMNTGELFF
.	TRBV19	.	TRBJ2-6	TGTGCCAGTAGTATACTATCATTCCGAGTTTCTGGGGCCAACGTCCTGACTTTC	CASSILSFRVSGANVLTF
TRBD1	TRBV2	.	TRBJ1-2	TGTGCCAGCAGGGGCCCAGGGGGAGGTCGCTATGGCTACACCTTC	CASRGPGGGRYGYTF
TRBD1	TRBV7-3	few	TRBJ1-1	TGTGCCAGCAGCTTAACGGGACAGGGGTCGGAAGCTTTCTTT	CASSLTGQGSEAFF
.	TRBV4-1	.	TRBJ1-5	TGCGCCAGCAGCCAGGCCACAGGTCCTAGCAATCAGCCCCAGCATTTT	CASSQATGPSNQPQHF
.	TRBV11-2	.	TRBJ2-5	TGTGCCAGCAGCTCCGGGGTACAAGAGACCCAGTACTTC	CASSSGVQETQYF
TRBD1	TRBV30	few	TRBJ1-1	TGTGCCTGGAGTAAGGGACAGCGTGCGACCTTT	CAWSKGQRATF
.	TRBV19	.	TRBJ1-5	TGTGCCAGTAGTATGATGGGGGGTTCTAGCAATCAGCCCCAGCATTTT	CASSMMGGSSNQPQHF
TRBD2	TRBV11-3	.	TRBJ2-7	TGTGCCAGCAGCTCTCAGAGCGGGGGGGGGAATTTGGGCGAGCAGTACTTC	CASSSQSGGGNLGEQYF
TRBD2	TRBV18	.	TRBJ2-7	TGTGCCAGCTCACTAGGGACTAGCGGGGGCCCCAGCTCCTACGAGCAGTACTTC	CASSLGTSGGPSSYEQYF
.	TRBV29-1	.	TRBJ1-6	TGCAGCGTTGCATTGAACAGAGATAATTCACCCCTCCACTTT	CSVALNRDNSPLHF
TRBD1	TRBV10-1	.	TRBJ1-3	TGCGCCAGCAGCTCGGGACAGGGAGCCTCTGGAAACACCATATATTTT	CASSSGQGASGNTIYF
TRBD2	TRBV29-1	.	TRBJ2-1	TGCAGCACCGAAGAGGGGATCGTAGCGGGACTCTCCTACAATGAGCAGTTCTTC	CSTEEGIVAGLSYNEQFF
.	TRBV19	.	TRBJ2-5	TGTGCCAGTACCCGGGGGCGGGGGTTGTACCAAGAGACCCAGTACTTC	CASTRGRGLYQETQYF
.	TRBV6-1	.	TRBJ2-5	TGTGCCAGCAGTGAACTGCTAGCGCGACAAGAGACCCAGTACTTC	CASSELLARQETQYF
.	TRBV6-5	few	TRBJ1-1	TGTGCCAGCAGTACCCGACAGTGGGGCACTGAAGCTTTCTTT	CASSTRQWGTEAFF
.	TRBV6-5	.	TRBJ1-1	TGTGCCAGCGAGGACAGTATGAACACTGAAGCTTTCTTT	CASEDSMNTEAFF
TRBD1	TRBV25-1	once	TRBJ2-7	TGTGCCAGCAGGGACAGGGGGGCCTCCTACGAGCAGTACTTC	CASRDRGASYEQYF
.	TRBV5-1	.	TRBJ2-2	TGCGCCAGCAGCTTGGGGACAACCGGGGAGCTGTTTTTT	CASSLGTTGELFF
.	TRBV6-5	.	TRBJ1-2	TGTGCCAGCAGTTACGACGCCGGGACTAACTATGGCTACACCTTC	CASSYDAGTNYGYTF
TRBD1	TRBV6-1	.	TRBJ2-7	TGTGCCAGCACCGTTGACAGGGCTTCCTACGAGCAGTACTTC	CASTVDRASYEQYF
TRBD1	TRBV27	.	TRBJ1-3	TGTGCCAGCAGGGTACAGGGGGGATCTGGAAACACCATATATTTT	CASRVQGGSGNTIYF
.	TRBV9	.	TRBJ1-5	TGTGCCAGCAGCCCTCCAGGGAGGAGGATAGGGCATTTT	CASSPPGRRIGHF
.	TRBV9	once	TRBJ1-5	TGTGCCAGCAGCGTGGGGAAGGGGTTCGGTCAGCCCCAGCATTTT	CASSVGKGFGQPQHF
TRBD2	TRBV30	.	TRBJ2-1	TGTGCCTGGAGTGGGCTAGCGGGAAATGAGCAGTTCTTC	CAWSGLAGNEQFF
TRBD1	TRBV4-1	.	TRBJ1-2	TGCGCCAGCAGCCGGACAGGGTATGGCTACACCTTC	CASSRTGYGYTF
.	TRBV4-1	few	TRBJ2-2	TGCGCCAGCAGCCGGGGAGCTAAATACACCGGGGAGCTGTTTTTT	CASSRGAKYTGELFF